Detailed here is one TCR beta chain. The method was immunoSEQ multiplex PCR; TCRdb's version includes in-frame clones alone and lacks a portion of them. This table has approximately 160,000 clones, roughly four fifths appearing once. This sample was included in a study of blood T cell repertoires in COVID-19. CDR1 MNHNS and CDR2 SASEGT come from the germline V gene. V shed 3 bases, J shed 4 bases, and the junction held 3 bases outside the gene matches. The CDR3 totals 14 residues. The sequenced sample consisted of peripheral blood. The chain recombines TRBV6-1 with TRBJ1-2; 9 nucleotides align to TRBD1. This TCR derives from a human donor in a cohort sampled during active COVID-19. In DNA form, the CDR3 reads TGTGCCAGCAGTGAGGGACAGGGTGGCTATGGCTACACCTTC. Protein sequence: CASSEGQGGYGYTF.